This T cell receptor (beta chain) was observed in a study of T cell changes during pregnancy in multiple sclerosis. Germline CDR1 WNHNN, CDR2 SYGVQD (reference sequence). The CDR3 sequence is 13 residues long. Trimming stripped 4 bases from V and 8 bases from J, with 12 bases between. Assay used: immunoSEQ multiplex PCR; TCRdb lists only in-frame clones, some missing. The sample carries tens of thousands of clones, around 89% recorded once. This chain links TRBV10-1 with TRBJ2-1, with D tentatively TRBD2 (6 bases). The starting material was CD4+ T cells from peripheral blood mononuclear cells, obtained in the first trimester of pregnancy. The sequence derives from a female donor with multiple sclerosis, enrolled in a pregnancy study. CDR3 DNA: TGCGCCAGCAGTGTCCGGGGGAGAGATGAGCAGTTCTTC. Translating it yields CASSVRGRDEQFF.